These 10 T cell receptor beta chains originate from one sample sequenced in a study of Graves' ophthalmopathy and Graves' hyperthyroidism. The TCR beta CDR3 regions underwent amplification from RNA transcripts. HTBI-primed first-round RT-PCR preceded second-round multiplex PCR. TCRdb independently ran MiXCR on the multiplex PCR reads; one entry per CDR3 protein. The data contain around 1,000,000 distinct CDR3 sequences, 36% of them singletons. The sequenced material came from peripheral blood or thyroid tissue (not recorded which). The receptor source for this set is an adult man with Graves' hyperthyroidism.

This rearrangement joins TRBV4-2 to TRBJ1-4; a weak D match, TRBD1 (5 bases). Germline CDR1 is LGHNA and CDR2 is YNFKEQ. The V and J ends lost 6 bases and 6 bases respectively, with 11 bases between them. This CDR3 spans 13 amino acids. The CDR3 DNA follows: TGTGCCAGCAGGCAGGGCAGCCATGAAAAACTGTTTTTT. It translates to CASRQGSHEKLFF.

Many counts were recorded for this clonotype. J is TRBJ2-7 and V is TRBV7-8; D is perhaps TRBD2 (6 bases). The V and J ends lost 5 bases and 1 base respectively, with 18 bases between them. The CDR3 spans 16 residues. Germline-derived CDR1 and CDR2 are SGHVS and FQNEAQ. The DNA of the CDR3 is TGTGCCAGCAGCCAGGTCGTCGCTAGCGTGTCCTACGAGCAGTACTTC. It specifies CASSQVVASVSYEQYF.

The rearrangement joins TRBV6-5 to TRBJ2-7, with 8 bases matching TRBD1. Trimming cost V 7 bases and J 2 bases; bases outside gene matches: 4. CDR1 and CDR2 (germline): MNHEY, SVGAGI. The CDR3 contains 13 residues. CDR3 sequence reads: CASMTGVTYEQYF. Here the CDR3 DNA reads TGTGCCAGCATGACAGGGGTGACCTACGAGCAGTACTTC.

This clonotype was detected a few times. V usage is TRBV5-5 and J usage is TRBJ1-1; TRBD1 matches 9 bases. The CDR3 loop spans 17 amino acids. From germline, CDR1 is SGHKS and CDR2 YYEKEE (reference sequence). J was trimmed by 0 bases and V by 3 bases; bases with no gene match: 9. CDR3 sequence: CASSSTGTGKMNTEAFF. The CDR3 DNA follows: TGTGCCAGCAGCTCGACAGGGACAGGGAAAATGAACACTGAAGCTTTCTTT.

This clonotype occurred a few times. This chain links TRBV29-1 with TRBJ2-7, with 8 nucleotides matching TRBD1. Germline CDR1 is SQVTM and CDR2 is ANQGSEA. This CDR3 spans 12 amino acids. Losses at the gene ends were 8 bases for V and 2 bases for J; bases not matched to a gene: 5. The CDR3 loop reads CSFSGQAYEQYF. CDR3 nucleotide sequence: TGCAGCTTCTCGGGACAGGCCTACGAGCAGTACTTC.

The chain combines TRBV2 with TRBJ1-6; a weak D match, TRBD1 (5 bases). The germline gives CDR1 SNHLY, CDR2 FYNNEI. This CDR3 comprises 15 residues. The V gene lost 4 bases and the J gene lost 3 bases, with 10 bases spanning the gap. The CDR3: CASSARGSYNSPLHF. Written as DNA, the CDR3 is TGTGCCAGCAGTGCGAGGGGCAGCTATAATTCACCCCTCCACTTT.

V usage is TRBV10-1 and J usage is TRBJ1-2; 10 bases agree with TRBD1. V shed 3 bases, J shed 3 bases, and the junction held 13 bases outside the gene matches. The V gene's germline CDR1 is WNHNN and CDR2 SYGVQD (reference sequence). The CDR3 runs to 18 residues. CDR3 sequence: CASSDGTGVLWSDYGYTF. CDR3 DNA sequence: TGCGCCAGCAGTGACGGGACAGGGGTTTTATGGTCGGACTATGGCTACACCTTC.

This clonotype was seen many times. The gene calls are TRBV29-1 and TRBJ2-7; D assignment may be TRBD1 or TRBD2 (5 bases each). The germline gives CDR1 SQVTM, CDR2 ANQGSEA. The CDR3 covers 12 residues. Trimming shortened V by 5 bases and J by 2 bases, and 10 bases separated the two germline ends. The chain's CDR3 is CSVLLGPYEQYF. The CDR3, as DNA: TGCAGCGTTCTCCTGGGACCCTACGAGCAGTACTTC.

This clonotype was seen ten or more times. This chain joins TRBV7-9 and TRBJ2-2; 7 bases fit TRBD1. The CDR3 has 16 residues. V gave up 5 bases and J gave up 0 bases; unmatched junction bases: 6. Per the germline V gene, CDR1 is SEHNR and CDR2 is FQNEAQ (reference sequence). CDR3 region: CASSLLGTANTGELFF. The CDR3 nucleotides read TGTGCCAGCAGCCTACTGGGGACAGCGAACACCGGGGAGCTGTTTTTT.

The chain has TRBV7-3 and TRBJ2-5; 7 bases are a match to TRBD1. Germline CDR1 is SGHTA and CDR2 is FQGTGA. The trim removed 6 bases at V and 5 bases at J, leaving 18 bases unmatched. This CDR3 is built from 17 residues. The CDR3 sequence: CASSEDRNNLADETQYF. CDR3 in DNA: TGTGCCAGCAGTGAGGACAGGAATAATTTAGCCGACGAGACCCAGTACTTC.